This passage covers 5 T cell receptor beta chains from one sample sequenced in a study of T cells in Graves' hyperthyroidism and ophthalmopathy. There were TCR beta CDR3 regions amplified from RNA transcripts. A first-round RT-PCR of the TCR CDR3 used the HTBI primer set. Each CDR3 protein gets one entry after TCRdb re-called the multiplex PCR reads with MiXCR. The table has about 530,000 distinct CDR3 sequences, approximately 17% seen once. Sequences were obtained from blood. The receptor source for this set is a woman younger than 30 with Graves' ophthalmopathy.

CDR3 nucleotide sequence: TGTGCCAGCAGTCCACCGACAGCCTACGAGCAGTACTTC. It encodes CASSPPTAYEQYF. The rearrangement uses TRBV28 and TRBJ2-7, with TRBD1 as a possible D gene (5 bases). The V end was cut by 5 bases, the J end by 2 bases, with 10 bases between. This CDR3 spans 13 amino acids. Germline-derived CDR1 and CDR2 are MDHEN and SYDVKM.

Points on this clonotype: A much larger clone lies a single base off, so this may be a read error. This chain connects TRBV5-1 to TRBJ1-5; the match to TRBD1 covers 7 bases. The CDR3 contains 14 residues. The germline CDR1 and CDR2 sequences are SGHRS and YFSETQ. V lost 0 bases to trimming and J lost 4 bases; unmatched junction nucleotides: 1. Here the CDR3 reads CASSLVTGNQPQHF. CDR3 bases: TGCGCCAGCAGCTTGGTGACAGGGAATCAGCCCCAGCATTTT.

This clonotype was observed many times. The genes are TRBV11-1 and TRBJ2-2, with D possibly matching TRBD2 (5 bases). CDR3 size: 12 residues. V lost 5 bases and J 7 bases, leaving 8 bases between the germline ends. Germline assignment: CDR1 SGHAT and CDR2 FQDESV (reference sequence). The CDR3 DNA sequence: TGTGCCAGCAGCCGGGAAGGCGGGGAGCTGTTTTTT. This sequence encodes CASSREGGELFF.

Many counts were recorded for this clonotype. This chain links TRBV28 with TRBJ1-2; 7 bases map to TRBD1. The germline gives CDR1 MDHEN, CDR2 SYDVKM. The CDR3 covers 15 residues. V lost 0 bases and J lost 2; bases outside the gene matches: 3. As DNA, the CDR3 is TGTGCCAGCAGTTTATGGGGGGACAGAAACTATGGCTACACCTTC. Its translation: CASSLWGDRNYGYTF.

This clonotype occurred many times. This rearrangement joins TRBV20-1 to TRBJ2-3, with D maybe TRBD1 (6 bases). This CDR3 has 13 residues. Germline V gives CDR1 DFQATT, CDR2 SNEGSKA (reference sequence). V was shortened by 2 bases and J by 4 bases, with 10 bases between the two germline ends. CDR3 bases: TGCAGTGCTAGAACAGGGTTCGCAGATACGCAGTATTTT. This gives the protein CSARTGFADTQYF.